The next 17 T cell receptor beta chains were all read from a single sample in a study of shared clonotypes between healthy human individuals (dated by TCRdb to 2018 to 2020). Library construction relied on the immunoSEQ multiplex PCR assay. TCRdb retrieved this table from immuneACCESS and kept in-frame rearrangements only. Not all clones are present; in checked studies, unresolved V genes account for under half, and no reason is known for the remainder. The sample data list about 520,000 clones, and roughly 95% of these were observed just once. About 0.06% of the sample is taken by the ten largest. The specimen was naive CD4+ T cells sorted from blood. The cell subset or site label on this specimen signifies: CD45RA+ positively selected. The source is a woman aged 25 to 39 in good health.

V and J are TRBV15 and TRBJ2-3, with D perhaps assigned TRBD1 or TRBD2 (5 bases each). Germline-derived CDR1 and CDR2 are LNHNV and YYDKDF (reference sequence). The CDR3 has 15 amino acids. V was shortened by 1 base and J by 0 bases, with 8 bases between the two germline ends. CDR3 sequence reads: CATSRGRDSTDTQYF. CDR3 coding DNA: TGTGCCACCAGCAGAGGCCGGGACAGCACAGATACGCAGTATTTT.

The V gene is TRBV11-1, the J gene TRBJ2-7, with 11 bases aligning to TRBD2. With 5 bases clipped from V and 5 bases from J, the junction kept 11 bases outside the gene matches. Germline loops: CDR1 SGHAT, CDR2 FQDESV (reference sequence). The CDR3 is 16 residues long. The CDR3: CASSPVAGGQGDEQYF. CDR3 nucleotides: TGTGCCAGCAGCCCAGTAGCGGGAGGGCAGGGGGACGAGCAGTACTTC.

This clone was observed once. The chain's CDR3 is CAWTSTGSPLHF. The CDR3 DNA sequence: TGTGCCTGGACCTCAACAGGATCACCCCTCCACTTT. The chain combines TRBV30 with TRBJ1-6; tentatively, D is TRBD1 (5 bases). CDR1 is GTSNPN and CDR2 is SVGIG in the germline V gene (reference sequence). Between the trimmed V and J ends, which lost 4 bases and 10 bases, there was a span of 11 bases. The CDR3 length is 12 residues. The full variable domain, completed using reference TRBV30 and TRBJ1-6, is SQTIHQWPATLVQPVGSPLSLECTVEGTSNPNLYWYRQAAGRGLQLLFYSVGIGQISSEVPQNLSASRPQDRQFILSSKKLLLSDSGFYLCAWTSTGSPLHFGNGTRLTVT.

The V gene is TRBV7-2, the J gene TRBJ1-2, with 8 bases matching TRBD1. This CDR3 is 15 amino acids long. The junction had 11 bases not matched to a gene; V was cut back by 4 bases and J by 7 bases. The germline gives CDR1 SGHTA, CDR2 FQGNSA. Here the CDR3 DNA reads TGTGCCAGCAGCTATGCGACAGGGGATACTTTTGGCTACACCTTC. Amino acids: CASSYATGDTFGYTF.

The gene calls are TRBV7-9 and TRBJ2-7; a possible D gene is TRBD2 (5 bases). This CDR3 spans 15 amino acids. Germline CDR1 reads SEHNR; CDR2 reads FQNEAQ (reference sequence). Trimming stripped 6 bases from V and 7 bases from J, with 22 bases between. The CDR3: CASSQNRGILNEQYF. In DNA form, the CDR3 reads TGTGCCAGCAGTCAAAATCGGGGAATCCTAAATGAGCAGTACTTC.

The DNA for the CDR3 is TGTGCCAGCAGCTTAGGGCAACTACTAGCGGGAGGAAATGAGCAGTTCTTC. It yields the protein CASSLGQLLAGGNEQFF. The chain links TRBV7-8 to TRBJ2-1; 12 nucleotides agree with TRBD2. Trimming cost V 1 base and J 7 bases; bases outside gene matches: 8. Germline-derived CDR1 and CDR2 are SGHVS and FQNEAQ. This CDR3 is built from 17 residues.

This chain joins TRBV7-9 and TRBJ2-7; D may be TRBD2 (5 bases). The CDR3 loop spans 15 amino acids. Trimming cost V 2 bases and J 0 bases, with 11 bases left between them. CDR1 and CDR2 from the germline V gene are SEHNR and FQNEAQ (reference sequence). CDR3 coding DNA: TGTGCCAGCAGCTTAATAGTAGGGAGCTCCTACGAGCAGTACTTC. Its translation: CASSLIVGSSYEQYF.

The gene calls are TRBV28 and TRBJ1-1; D is unresolved. Deletions cut 4 bases from V and 0 bases from J, with 9 bases between. The CDR3 runs 14 residues. Germline lookup yields CDR1 MDHEN and CDR2 SYDVKM. CDR3 in DNA: TGTGCCAGCAGTTCCCACACCGTGAACACTGAAGCTTTCTTT. This sequence encodes CASSSHTVNTEAFF.

Points on this clone: Within the sample, other DNA sequences also encode this same CDR3. This chain uses TRBV28 with TRBJ1-5; 9 nucleotides line up with TRBD1. V lost 2 bases to trimming and J lost 4 bases; unmatched junction nucleotides: 0. This CDR3 contains 14 residues. CDR1 and CDR2 (germline): MDHEN, SYDVKM. The CDR3 nucleotides read TGTGCCAGCAGTTTAGGGACAGGGAATCAGCCCCAGCATTTT. This codes for CASSLGTGNQPQHF.

The chain couples TRBV19 to TRBJ1-2; 8 positions match TRBD1. Per the germline V gene, CDR1 is LNHDA and CDR2 is SQIVND (reference sequence). CDR3 length: 18 amino acids. V was pared by 7 bases and J by 4 bases, with 20 bases of the junction left unmatched. CDR3 sequence (DNA): TGTGCCAGTACCGACCTCACAGGGGGGAGGTCTATGGCCTATGGCTACACCTTC. This translates into CASTDLTGGRSMAYGYTF.

This sequence joins TRBV19 and TRBJ2-1; 8 bases match TRBD1. In germline, CDR1 is LNHDA, CDR2 SQIVND (reference sequence). The CDR3 extends over 14 amino acids. V lost 0 bases, J lost 7 bases, and 2 bases stayed unmatched. The CDR3 loop is CASSIDRGRNEQFF. Written as DNA, the CDR3 is TGTGCCAGTAGTATAGACAGGGGGCGGAATGAGCAGTTCTTC.

This sequence joins TRBV4-1 and TRBJ2-2; the D call may be TRBD1 or TRBD2 (5 bases each). The CDR3 has 15 amino acids. Per germline, CDR1 MGHRA and CDR2 YSYEKL. Trimming cost V 1 base and J 4 bases, with 10 bases left between them. The CDR3 nucleotides are TGCGCCAGCAGCCAAGCTGAGGGGACCACCGGGGAGCTGTTTTTT. Translating it yields CASSQAEGTTGELFF.

This clone appeared a single time. This chain uses TRBV18 with TRBJ2-1; 11 bases match TRBD2. CDR1 and CDR2 (germline): KGHSH, LQKENI. V gave up 0 bases and J gave up 7 bases; unmatched junction bases: 5. CDR3 length equals 16 residues. The CDR3 sequence is CASSPPMVAGGNEQFF. The DNA of the CDR3 is TGTGCCAGCTCACCACCAATGGTAGCGGGAGGGAATGAGCAGTTCTTC.

The chain uses TRBV27 and TRBJ2-7; D remains unclear. Germline loops: CDR1 MNHEY, CDR2 SMNVEV (reference sequence). This CDR3 has 14 amino acids. Trimming removed 2 bases at V and 2 bases at J, with 10 bases between. CDR3 in amino acids: CASSLGRPPYEQYF. The CDR3 nucleotides are TGTGCCAGCAGTTTAGGCCGCCCCCCCTACGAGCAGTACTTC.

The CDR3 region has the DNA TGCGCCAGCAGCCCGCTTAGCCAAACTAGGGCCGAGCAGTACTTC. This translates into CASSPLSQTRAEQYF. The chain employs TRBV5-1 and TRBJ2-7, with a weak D call TRBD2 (5 bases). The V gene lost 4 bases and the J gene lost 6 bases, with 20 bases spanning the gap. The germline V gene has CDR1 SGHRS and CDR2 YFSETQ. The length of the CDR3 is 15 residues.

The chain recombines TRBV19 with TRBJ2-7; 13 bases align to TRBD2. The CDR3 is 17 residues long. Germline CDR1 LNHDA, CDR2 SQIVND (reference sequence). J lost 1 base, V lost 10 bases, and 13 bases had no gene match. The CDR3 protein is CATSTGLAGFQSYEQYF. CDR3 nucleotides: TGTGCCACCTCAACGGGACTAGCGGGATTTCAGTCCTACGAGCAGTACTTC.

The chain employs TRBV19 and TRBJ1-5; no definite D call. Germline values: CDR1 LNHDA, CDR2 SQIVND (reference sequence). The V and J ends lost 6 bases and 6 bases respectively, with 12 bases between them. The CDR3 has 13 amino acids. The CDR3: CASSLRGGQPQHF. For the CDR3, the DNA is TGTGCCAGTAGCCTCCGAGGAGGTCAGCCCCAGCATTTT.